The clone carrying this TCR beta chain was counted many times. This specimen comes from a study of breast tumors, draining lymph nodes, adjacent tissues. Axillary draining lymph nodes of breast cancer patients supplied the node samples. TCRdb called the multiplex PCR reads again in MiXCR, with one record for every CDR3 protein. This table has some 140,000 distinct CDR3 sequences, about a fifth appearing once. The origin of this receptor is a female donor with breast cancer. Some clones in this sample may be carry-over from other donors' samples. The sample consisted of axillary lymph node tissue.

The CDR3 sequence: CAISDRRGVQETQYF. The CDR3 bases are TGTGCCATCAGTGATAGGAGAGGGGTCCAAGAGACCCAGTACTTC. The genes are TRBV10-3 and TRBJ2-5; D is tentatively TRBD1 or TRBD2 (5 bases each). The V gene lost 3 bases and the J gene lost 1 base, with 12 bases spanning the gap. Germline V gene sequence: CDR1 ENHRY, CDR2 SYGVKD. The CDR3 loop spans 15 amino acids.